What follows is one T cell receptor beta chain and its context. As yet, its antigen is unknown. The source of the sample is a study of cytomegalovirus exposure and HLA in healthy donors. Study-wide results and limits: TCR beta V segments were, for the most part, productive about 87% or about 30% of the time in an earlier analysis. Looking again later, the authors saw that most CMV-associated TCR beta chains seemed HLA-restricted.

Primers: 60 Vbeta forward and 13 Jbeta reverse. Clones were read by immunoSEQ multiplex PCR, and TCRdb kept only the in-frame ones, dropping some. Of 150,000 to 200,000 clones listed, roughly 70% are singletons. This CDR3 comprises 18 residues. Germline V CDR1 and CDR2: KGHSH, LQKENI. V shed 2 bases and J shed 0 bases, with 19 bases lying between them. The receptor's source is a woman in her 30s in good health and CMV-seronegative. Sample: PBMCs. The rearrangement joins TRBV18 to TRBJ1-2; D is possibly TRBD1 (5 bases). The CDR3: CASSPGPRGTDTNYGYTF. CDR3 bases: TGTGCCAGCTCACCAGGTCCGCGGGGGACGGACACTAACTATGGCTACACCTTC.